The rows below give T cell receptor beta chains drawn from one sample of a study of glioma-infiltrating T cells after dendritic cell vaccination. Assay used: immunoSEQ multiplex PCR; TCRdb lists only in-frame clones, some missing. The data hold about 100,000 clones, with 80% observed a single time. The material was blood, obtained after dendritic cell vaccination. The receptor source for this set is a human donor with glioblastoma. CDR3s include the opening cysteine and the closing phenylalanine or tryptophan. D genes are given only for firm matches. Clone size is not always given. Where it is, it says once, few, many or a class for expanded clones.

j_call v_call clone_size d_call cdr3_nt cdr3_aa
TRBJ2-5 TRBV2 . TRBD2 TGTGCCAGCAGCGGGGGGGCCCCAGAGACCCAGTACTTC CASSGGAPETQYF
TRBJ2-7 TRBV7-9 . . TGTGCCAGCAGCCCCCGACAATCTGACGAGCAGTACTTC CASSPRQSDEQYF
TRBJ1-5 TRBV15 . . TGTGCCACCAGCAGAGCGTCTCTCTATAGCAATCAGCCCCAGCATTTT CATSRASLYSNQPQHF
TRBJ2-1 TRBV7-3 . TRBD2 TGTGCCAGCAGCTTAAGGGCTAGCGGGGGTAGCTCCTACAATGAGCAGTTCTTC CASSLRASGGSSYNEQFF
TRBJ2-7 TRBV5-1 . TRBD1 TGCGCCAGCAGCCTGTCAGGGGGCAACCCTTCCTACGAGCAGTACTTC CASSLSGGNPSYEQYF
TRBJ1-6 TRBV5-1 few . TGCGCCAGCAGCTTGGACCTCCGGTCACCCCTCCACTTT CASSLDLRSPLHF
TRBJ2-2 TRBV9 . TRBD1 TGTGCCAGCAGCGCAGGACAGGGTGCGAACACCGGGGAGCTGTTTTTT CASSAGQGANTGELFF
TRBJ1-1 TRBV19 few TRBD1 TGTGCCAGCAGGGACAGGGGGGGGACTGAAGCTTTCTTT CASRDRGGTEAFF
TRBJ2-5 TRBV5-8 . . TGTGCCAGCAGGGGAGGTACGGAGACCCAGTACTTC CASRGGTETQYF
TRBJ1-1 TRBV18 . . TGTGCCAGCTCACCACAGGCGGAGTTTTTCGGCACTGAAGCTTTCTTT CASSPQAEFFGTEAFF
TRBJ2-5 TRBV5-1 . TRBD1 TGCGCCAGCAGCCTCACCGGACAGGTTCAAGAGACCCAGTACTTC CASSLTGQVQETQYF
TRBJ2-1 TRBV9 . . TGTGCCAGCAGCATTTACGGTGAGCAGTTCTTC CASSIYGEQFF
TRBJ2-5 TRBV5-1 . TRBD1 TGCGCCAGCAGCTTTGACAGGGGCGAGACCCAGTACTTC CASSFDRGETQYF
TRBJ2-2 TRBV28 . TRBD2 TGTGCCAGCAGTTTAACTAGCGGGAGCACCGGGGAGCTGTTTTTT CASSLTSGSTGELFF
TRBJ2-7 TRBV19 . TRBD1 TGTGCCAGTAGTGTCACAGGGGTCTACGAGCAGTACTTC CASSVTGVYEQYF
TRBJ1-2 TRBV5-1 . TRBD1 TGCGCCAGCAGCCTCTACGTGGACAGGGGGGGCTATGGCTACACCTTC CASSLYVDRGGYGYTF
TRBJ1-5 TRBV28 . TRBD1 TGTGCCAGCAGCCGTCCGGACAGGCGATCCAATCAGCCCCAGCATTTT CASSRPDRRSNQPQHF
TRBJ1-2 TRBV5-1 . TRBD1 TGCGCCAGCCAGGGGGCGTCGGGGTATGGCTACACCTTC CASQGASGYGYTF